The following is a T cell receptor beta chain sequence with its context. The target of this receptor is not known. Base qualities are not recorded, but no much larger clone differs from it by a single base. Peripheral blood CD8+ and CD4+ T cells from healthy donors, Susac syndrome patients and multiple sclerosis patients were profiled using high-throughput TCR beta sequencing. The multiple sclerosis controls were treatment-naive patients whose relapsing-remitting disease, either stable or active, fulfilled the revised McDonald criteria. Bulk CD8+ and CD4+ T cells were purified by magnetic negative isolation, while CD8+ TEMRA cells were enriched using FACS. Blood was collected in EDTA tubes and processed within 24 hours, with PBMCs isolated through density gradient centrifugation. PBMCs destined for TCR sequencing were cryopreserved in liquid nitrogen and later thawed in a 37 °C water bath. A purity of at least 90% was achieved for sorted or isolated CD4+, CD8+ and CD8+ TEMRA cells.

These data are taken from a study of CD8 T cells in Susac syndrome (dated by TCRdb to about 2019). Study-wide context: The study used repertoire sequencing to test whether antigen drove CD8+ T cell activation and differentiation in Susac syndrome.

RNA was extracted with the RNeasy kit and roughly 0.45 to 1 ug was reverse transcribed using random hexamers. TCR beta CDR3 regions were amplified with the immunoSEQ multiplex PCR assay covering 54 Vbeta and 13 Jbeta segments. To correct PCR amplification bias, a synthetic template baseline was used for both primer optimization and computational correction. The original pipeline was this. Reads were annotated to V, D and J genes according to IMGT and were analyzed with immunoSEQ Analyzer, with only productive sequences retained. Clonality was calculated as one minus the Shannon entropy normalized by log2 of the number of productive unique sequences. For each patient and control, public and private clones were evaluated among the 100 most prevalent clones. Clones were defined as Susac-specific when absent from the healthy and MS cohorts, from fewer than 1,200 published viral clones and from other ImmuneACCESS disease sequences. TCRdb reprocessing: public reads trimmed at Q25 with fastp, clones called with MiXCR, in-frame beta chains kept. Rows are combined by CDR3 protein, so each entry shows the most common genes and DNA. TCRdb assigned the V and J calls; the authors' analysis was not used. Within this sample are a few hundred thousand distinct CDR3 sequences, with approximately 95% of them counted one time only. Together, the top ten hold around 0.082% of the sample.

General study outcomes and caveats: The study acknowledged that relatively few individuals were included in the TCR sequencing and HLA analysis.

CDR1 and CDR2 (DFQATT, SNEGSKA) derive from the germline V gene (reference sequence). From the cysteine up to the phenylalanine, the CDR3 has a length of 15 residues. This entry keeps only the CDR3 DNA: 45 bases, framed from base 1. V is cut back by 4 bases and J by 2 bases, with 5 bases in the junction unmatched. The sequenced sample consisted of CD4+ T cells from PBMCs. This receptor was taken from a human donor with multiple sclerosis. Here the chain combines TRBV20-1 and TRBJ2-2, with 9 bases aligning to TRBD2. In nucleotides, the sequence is TGCAGTGCTAAACCGGGACTAGCCAACACCGGGGAGCTGTTTTTT. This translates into CSAKPGLANTGELFF.